This TCR beta chain was sequenced in a study of response to subunit inactivated influenza vaccine. CDR1 and CDR2 (germline): MRHNA, SNTAGT. The CDR3 runs to 17 residues. Unmatched junction bases numbered 7, after V lost 2 bases and J lost 1 base. One entry per CDR3 protein results from TCRdb running MiXCR on the RT-PCR reads. In the table there are around 750,000 distinct CDR3 sequences, approximately 21% of which are singletons. Details on this clonotype: Its antigen remains unknown.

Study-wide findings and caveats: Authors suggested each seasonal influenza vaccination recruits few new T cells.

This chain links TRBV6-4 with TRBJ1-1; TRBD1 agrees at 10 bases. The origin of this receptor is a middle-aged man who received an inactivated influenza vaccine. The sequencing here drew on PBMCs from blood, taken about 5 days after vaccination. The CDR3 DNA sequence: TGTGCCAGCAGTGACCACCGGGACAGGGGCTCGAACACTGAAGCTTTCTTT. This gives the protein CASSDHRDRGSNTEAFF.